This T cell receptor (beta chain) was identified during a study of cytomegalovirus exposure and HLA in healthy donors. Looked up from germline, CDR1 is SGHRS and CDR2 is YFSETQ. The CDR3 covers 17 residues. Trimming left V 3 bases short and J 0 bases short, with 16 bases between. Study-wide results and caveats: Most observed TCR sequences were rare, whereas some public TCRs were detected in many donors. In vitro data verified three CMV-associated chains as specific for CMV antigens. Later genetic work tied a missense DCLRE1C variant to beta-chain V and J trimming.

Healthy bone marrow donors formed the donor group. In the PCR, 60 Vbeta and 13 Jbeta primers were used. Generated by immunoSEQ multiplex PCR, the TCRdb table keeps only in-frame clones and is missing some. The table shows some 140,000 clones, with about 86% occurring only once. A word on this clone: Its antigen is not identified.

Material for sequencing was PBMCs. The receptor was derived from a woman in her twenties or thirties in good health and CMV-seronegative. The chain joins TRBV5-1 to TRBJ1-3; the D is unclear. CDR3 loop: CASSWLPVGSSGNTIYF. The DNA of the CDR3 is TGCGCCAGCAGCTGGCTCCCCGTGGGGAGCTCTGGAAACACCATATATTTT.